What follows are 20 T cell receptor beta chains derived from one specimen sequenced in a study of human T cells and chemical hapten exposure. Each CDR3 protein gets one entry after TCRdb re-called the RACE reads with MiXCR. Among 65,000 to 100,000 distinct CDR3 sequences listed, 6% to 8.5% were seen once. Regarding time point: patch test 2, 6 weeks after DPC sensitization. Treatment specified: therapeutic diphenylcyclopropenone sensitization with weekly scalp DPC. Sample: whole blood, taken in connection with sensitization to the hapten diphenylcyclopropenone (DPC). Receptors were obtained from a woman in her twenties or thirties with alopecia areata. Some clones in this sample may be carry-over from other donors' samples.

This clonotype has only a few counts. In DNA form, the CDR3 reads TGTGCCAGCACCTTCTCGGCCACAGATACGCAGTATTTT. It yields the protein CASTFSATDTQYF. This sequence joins TRBV7-9 and TRBJ2-3; D unclear. V lost 7 bases and J lost 2, with 10 bases in between. Germline-derived CDR1 and CDR2 are SEHNR and FQNEAQ (reference sequence). CDR3 length: 13 residues.

This clonotype was seen at least ten times. This chain uses TRBV25-1 with TRBJ1-3; tentative D call: TRBD1 (5 bases). V was clipped by 5 bases and J by 1 base, with 12 bases between them. Germline V gene sequence: CDR1 MGHDK, CDR2 SYGVNS. This CDR3 is built from 15 residues. The chain's CDR3 is CASSRGTASGNTIYF. Written as DNA, the CDR3 is TGTGCCAGCAGTCGGGGGACGGCTTCTGGAAACACCATATATTTT.

The sample holds a few counts of this clonotype. The chain joins TRBV29-1 to TRBJ1-3; D is unresolved. The CDR3 covers 17 residues. V was clipped by 2 bases and J by 0 bases, with 17 bases between them. Germline assignment: CDR1 SQVTM and CDR2 ANQGSEA. The CDR3 loop reads CSVERAEVLNSGNTIYF. CDR3 coding DNA: TGCAGCGTTGAACGGGCGGAGGTACTCAACTCTGGAAACACCATATATTTT.

This clonotype appeared once. Germline and junction disagree at one end, which may indicate a read error. V is TRBV6-6 and J is TRBJ1-2, with D perhaps matching TRBD1 (5 bases). Germline lookup yields CDR1 MNHNY and CDR2 SVGAGI (reference sequence). The CDR3 is 15 amino acids. The DNA for the CDR3 is TGTGCCAGCAGTTACCCACGGGACTTCAACTATGGCGACACCTTC. This sequence encodes CASSYPRDFNYGDTF.

This clonotype was detected many times. This chain uses TRBV2 with TRBJ2-7; TRBD2 agrees at 13 bases. The CDR3 covers 15 residues. Losses at the gene ends were 6 bases for V and 7 bases for J; bases not matched to a gene: 9. Germline CDR1 SNHLY, CDR2 FYNNEI. CDR3 in DNA: TGTGCCAGCAGACCCCAACTAGCGGGGGGGTCGGAGCAGTACTTC. Encoded protein: CASRPQLAGGSEQYF.

This clonotype has only a few counts. The rearrangement joins TRBV4-2 to TRBJ1-1, with D unclear. V lost 3 bases, J lost 0 bases, and 8 bases lay in between. The CDR3 sequence is 14 residues long. CDR1 is LGHNA and CDR2 is YNFKEQ in the germline V gene. CDR3 protein: CASSQSLMNTEAFF. For the CDR3, the DNA is TGTGCCAGCAGCCAGAGCCTCATGAACACTGAAGCTTTCTTT.

This chain links TRBV27 with TRBJ2-7; 7 bases fit TRBD2. CDR3 length: 16 amino acids. J lost 5 bases, V lost 2 bases, and 12 bases had no gene match. Germline CDR1 MNHEY, CDR2 SMNVEV (reference sequence). The CDR3, as DNA: TGTGCCAGCAGTTTACGGTTACCGGGAGGAGGGGACGAGCAGTACTTC. This encodes CASSLRLPGGGDEQYF.

Ten or more counts support this clonotype. The V and J genes are TRBV7-9 and TRBJ2-1; D is unclear. The CDR3 is 16 amino acids. With 0 bases removed from V and 3 bases from J, the gap between germline ends came to 12 bases. Germline-derived CDR1 and CDR2 are SEHNR and FQNEAQ (reference sequence). In nucleotides, the CDR3 is TGTGCCAGCAGCTTAGCAAGACAAGGGATCTACAATGAGCAGTTCTTC. Amino acids: CASSLARQGIYNEQFF.

This clonotype was observed a handful of times. V is TRBV5-5 and J is TRBJ2-1; no firm D call. The germline V and J ends were trimmed by 1 base and 3 bases, with 5 bases remaining between them. The germline CDR1 and CDR2 sequences are SGHKS and YYEKEE (reference sequence). This CDR3 comprises 13 residues. The CDR3 sequence is CASSLSLYNEQFF. Here the CDR3 DNA reads TGTGCCAGCAGCTTGAGTCTCTACAATGAGCAGTTCTTC.

This clonotype has at least ten counts. The chain recombines TRBV4-1 with TRBJ2-5; 9 bases line up with TRBD2. There are 15 residues in the CDR3. The ends lost 4 bases at V and 6 bases at J; junction bases unmatched: 9. The germline V gene has CDR1 MGHRA and CDR2 YSYEKL. Here the CDR3 reads CASSPDSGGGKTQYF. As DNA, the CDR3 is TGCGCCAGCAGCCCCGATAGCGGGGGTGGGAAGACCCAGTACTTC.

This clonotype was recorded a few times. This rearrangement joins TRBV5-4 to TRBJ2-3, with D perhaps matching TRBD2 (5 bases). The germline V gene has CDR1 SGHNT and CDR2 YYREEE (reference sequence). The CDR3 is 15 residues long. Trimming took off 0 bases at V and 6 bases at J, with 14 bases between the two ends. CDR3 residues: CASSLGQVRGDTQYF. DNA of the CDR3: TGTGCCAGCAGCTTGGGGCAGGTCAGAGGGGATACGCAGTATTTT.

This chain uses TRBV6-6 with TRBJ1-3; D gene unclear. Trimming pared 9 bases from V and 4 bases from J, leaving 13 bases between. The CDR3 is made up of 13 amino acids. Germline CDR1 and CDR2: MNHNY and SVGAGI (reference sequence). CDR3 bases: TGTGCCAGTAGTGGGTCGGGAGGAAACACCATATATTTT. Amino acids: CASSGSGGNTIYF.

Many counts were recorded for this clonotype. The V call is TRBV12-5, the J call TRBJ1-2; weak D call: TRBD1 (6 bases). Trimming left V 3 bases short and J 5 bases short, with 16 bases between. This CDR3 is 15 amino acids long. The V gene's germline CDR1 is LGHNT and CDR2 FRNRAP. For the CDR3, the DNA is TGTGCTAGTGGTTTCGGGGGCCTCCCACGATATGGCTACACCTTC. Protein sequence: CASGFGGLPRYGYTF. Supplemented by reference TRBV12-5 and TRBJ1-2, the full variable domain reads DARVTQTPRHKVTEMGQEVTMRCQPILGHNTVFWYRQTMMQGLELLAYFRNRAPLDDSGMPKDRFSAEMPDATLATLKIQPSEPRDSAVYFCASGFGGLPRYGYTFGSGTRLTVV.

This clonotype was seen at least ten times. The chain recombines TRBV5-1 with TRBJ2-6, with D possibly being TRBD1 (5 bases). Germline V gene sequence: CDR1 SGHRS, CDR2 YFSETQ. Trimming removed 0 bases from V and 2 bases from J, with 6 bases in between. CDR3 size: 15 residues. The CDR3 protein is CASSLEGTGANVLTF. CDR3 nucleotides: TGCGCCAGCAGCTTGGAGGGGACTGGGGCCAACGTCCTGACTTTC.

This clonotype was detected many times. J is TRBJ1-1 and V is TRBV7-9, with 7 bases aligning to TRBD1. Trimming removed 5 bases from V and 4 bases from J; junction bases left unmatched: 16. This CDR3 has 17 amino acids. Germline V gives CDR1 SEHNR, CDR2 FQNEAQ (reference sequence). In nucleotides, the CDR3 is TGTGCCAGCAGCCCGCAATGGGGGAGGGGGCGCGTCACTGAAGCTTTCTTT. Translation gives CASSPQWGRGRVTEAFF.

The chain employs TRBV9 and TRBJ1-2; D gene uncertain. Trimming took 1 base from V and 0 from J, leaving 10 bases between them. The CDR3 length is 15 residues. Germline loops: CDR1 SGDLS, CDR2 YYNGEE. For the CDR3, the DNA is TGTGCCAGCAGCGTATCCAGTATCTCTAACTATGGCTACACCTTC. Protein sequence: CASSVSSISNYGYTF.

This clonotype was picked up many times. This chain joins TRBV20-1 and TRBJ1-1; D remains ambiguous. Germline V gives CDR1 DFQATT, CDR2 SNEGSKA (reference sequence). Trimming removed 0 bases from V and 1 base from J, with 12 bases in between. The CDR3 sequence is 15 residues long. The CDR3 region is CSAREGVRANTEAFF. Here the CDR3 DNA reads TGCAGTGCTAGAGAAGGAGTACGGGCGAACACTGAAGCTTTCTTT.

This clonotype was picked up many times. This chain uses TRBV6-6 with TRBJ2-3; D possibly corresponds to TRBD1 (6 bases). V was clipped by 6 bases and J by 3 bases, with 16 bases between them. The CDR3 loop spans 15 amino acids. Germline V gives CDR1 MNHNY, CDR2 SVGAGI (reference sequence). CDR3 region: CASRRGLPRTDTQYF. DNA of the CDR3: TGTGCCAGCAGGAGGGGGTTACCCCGGACAGATACGCAGTATTTT.

This clonotype was detected a few times. The chain uses TRBV14 and TRBJ2-6; no definite D call. The length of the CDR3 is 18 residues. The V end lost 3 bases, the J end lost 0 bases, and 15 bases lay between the germline ends. CDR1 is SGHDN and CDR2 is FVKESK in the germline V gene. CDR3 bases: TGTGCCAGCAGCCAGGTCAGGCGAATTTCCTCTGGGGCCAACGTCCTGACTTTC. Translated, it gives CASSQVRRISSGANVLTF.

Ten or more counts support this clonotype. CDR3 protein: CASSRTGAYEQYF. The CDR3, as DNA: TGTGCCAGCAGTCGAACAGGGGCCTACGAGCAGTACTTC. The genes are TRBV27 and TRBJ2-7; 7 bases are shared with TRBD1. This CDR3 has 13 residues. Germline lookup yields CDR1 MNHEY and CDR2 SMNVEV (reference sequence). Trimming took 5 bases from V and 2 from J; bases not matched to a gene: 3.